Following are 27 T cell receptor beta chains from one sample sequenced in a study of blood T cell repertoires in COVID-19. Measured with immunoSEQ multiplex PCR; TCRdb has only the in-frame clones, and not every one. There are 100,000 to 150,000 clones in the sample; 87% occur only once, and 7.7% lies in the top ten. Sequencing was done on a sample of peripheral blood. Receptors were obtained from a human donor in a cohort sampled during active COVID-19.

This chain joins TRBV12-3 or TRBV12-4 and TRBJ1-1; possible D gene TRBD1, 6 bases. Trimming left V 7 bases short and J 10 bases short, with 19 bases between. The CDR3 extends over 13 amino acids. In nucleotides, the CDR3 is TGTGCCAGCACCCCCTCCGGGACACACCGAGCTTTCTTT. Its protein is CASTPSGTHRAFF.

This clone occurred a few times. CDR3 loop: CASSLERGGSEQYF. DNA for the CDR3: TGCGCCAGCAGCTTGGAGCGGGGAGGGTCAGAGCAGTACTTC. The chain recombines TRBV5-1 with TRBJ2-7; the match to TRBD2 covers 7 bases. Trimming at V came to 0 bases and at J to 7 bases, leaving 7 bases not matched to a gene. The germline V gene encodes CDR1 SGHRS and CDR2 YFSETQ. The CDR3 contains 14 residues.

The V call is TRBV6-1, the J call TRBJ2-7, with 8 bases matching TRBD2. The CDR3 length is 18 residues. Germline-derived CDR1 and CDR2 are MNHNS and SASEGT. With V trimmed by 4 bases and J by 0 bases, 14 bases remained unmatched. The chain's CDR3 is CASSARGSGASSSYEQYF. CDR3 coding DNA: TGTGCCAGCAGTGCCCGGGGTAGCGGGGCTTCCAGCTCCTACGAGCAGTACTTC.

This chain links TRBV6-5 with TRBJ1-5; TRBD1 matches at 8 bases. CDR1 and CDR2 (germline): MNHEY, SVGAGI. The trim removed 6 bases at V and 4 bases at J, leaving 8 bases unmatched. The CDR3 covers 15 residues. CDR3 in amino acids: CASRGDRGGNQPQHF. DNA for the CDR3: TGTGCCAGCAGAGGAGACAGGGGAGGGAATCAGCCCCAGCATTTT.

The chain recombines TRBV30 with TRBJ1-3; TRBD1 matches at 10 bases. The CDR3 has 18 residues. Germline loops: CDR1 GTSNPN, CDR2 SVGIG (reference sequence). Losses at the gene ends were 5 bases for V and 0 bases for J; bases not matched to a gene: 13. CDR3 residues: CAWSYRWDRGTSGNTIYF. As DNA, the CDR3 is TGTGCCTGGTCTTACCGGTGGGACAGGGGTACCTCTGGAAACACCATATATTTT.

The chain is built from TRBV2 and TRBJ1-1; D unclear. Looked up from germline, CDR1 is SNHLY and CDR2 is FYNNEI. The CDR3 loop spans 14 amino acids. V was cut by 10 bases and J by 5 bases, with 20 bases left in between. CDR3 in amino acids: CATAQITGETEAFF. The DNA of the CDR3 is TGTGCCACCGCACAGATTACCGGGGAGACTGAAGCTTTCTTT.

V gene TRBV6-1 combines with J gene TRBJ1-2; 8 positions agree with TRBD1. Germline CDR1 MNHNS, CDR2 SASEGT. The CDR3 extends over 14 amino acids. V gave up 2 bases and J gave up 5 bases; unmatched junction bases: 4. This CDR3 reads CASSEQGARYGYTF. In DNA form, the CDR3 reads TGTGCCAGCAGTGAACAGGGGGCGAGGTATGGCTACACCTTC.

The CDR3 reads CASSEFIALSYNEQFF. Here the CDR3 DNA reads TGTGCCAGCAGTGAATTTATAGCCCTCTCCTACAATGAGCAGTTCTTC. The V call is TRBV25-1, the J call TRBJ2-1; D ambiguous. The CDR3 loop spans 16 amino acids. With 1 base removed from V and 0 bases from J, the gap between germline ends came to 10 bases. Germline V lookup: CDR1 MGHDK, CDR2 SYGVNS.

This clone has a handful of counts. The V and J genes are TRBV19 and TRBJ2-7, with a possible D match to TRBD2 (6 bases). V was clipped by 0 bases and J by 6 bases, with 15 bases between them. The CDR3 runs 15 residues. Germline V gives CDR1 LNHDA, CDR2 SQIVND (reference sequence). DNA for the CDR3: TGTGCCAGTAGTATAGATCGGAGGGGAGGAAGCGAGCAGTACTTC. Translation gives CASSIDRRGGSEQYF.

The rearrangement uses TRBV28 and TRBJ1-2, with D hard to call. The V gene lost 2 bases and the J gene lost 3 bases, with 7 bases spanning the gap. CDR3 length: 13 amino acids. Germline CDR1 is MDHEN and CDR2 is SYDVKM. Written as DNA, the CDR3 is TGTGCCAGCAGTTTAAGACTGGACTATGGCTACACCTTC. This sequence encodes CASSLRLDYGYTF.

The V and J genes are TRBV11-2 and TRBJ2-2; D is possibly TRBD2 (5 bases). The CDR3 has 13 residues. The V and J ends lost 6 bases and 6 bases respectively, with 11 bases between them. Germline CDR1 SGHAT, CDR2 FQNNGV. The CDR3 protein is CASSPPLAGELFF. Written as DNA, the CDR3 is TGTGCCAGCAGTCCCCCACTAGCCGGGGAGCTGTTTTTT.

This clone was observed once. DNA for the CDR3: TGTGCCAGCAGTTTATTCGTAGATACGCAGTATTTT. Translation gives CASSLFVDTQYF. J is TRBJ2-3 and V is TRBV12-3 or TRBV12-4; D gene ambiguous. The V end was cut by 2 bases, the J end by 5 bases, with 5 bases between. The CDR3 consists of 12 residues.

V and J are TRBV27 and TRBJ2-3; the match to TRBD2 covers 10 bases. Germline V gene lookup returns CDR1 MNHEY and CDR2 SMNVEV (reference sequence). Losses at the gene ends were 3 bases for V and 1 base for J; bases not matched to a gene: 4. The CDR3 has 16 residues. As DNA, the CDR3 is TGTGCCAGCAGTTTCCCCACTAGCGGGGGCACAGATACGCAGTATTTT. This encodes CASSFPTSGGTDTQYF.

The chain carries TRBV9 and TRBJ2-3; 9 bases match TRBD2. CDR3 length: 14 residues. Trimming took 2 bases from V and 5 from J; bases not matched to a gene: 3. Germline lookup yields CDR1 SGDLS and CDR2 YYNGEE. As DNA, the CDR3 is TGTGCCAGCAGCGTCGGCGGGGGGGGAGATACGCAGTATTTT. As protein: CASSVGGGGDTQYF.

The rearrangement links TRBV27 to TRBJ1-1; possible D gene TRBD1, 6 bases. Germline CDR1 MNHEY, CDR2 SMNVEV (reference sequence). The length of the CDR3 is 18 residues. Trimming shortened V by 2 bases and J by 1 base, and 20 bases separated the two germline ends. CDR3 sequence reads: CASSLRGGSSLGNTEAFF. The CDR3 coding sequence is TGTGCCAGCAGTTTACGTGGGGGCTCCTCGCTGGGGAACACTGAAGCTTTCTTT.

V gene TRBV6-5 combines with J gene TRBJ2-1; weak D call: TRBD2 (6 bases). CDR3 size: 14 residues. Trimming pared 6 bases from V and 2 bases from J, leaving 11 bases between. CDR1 and CDR2 from the germline V gene are MNHEY and SVGAGI. CDR3 protein: CASRAGGAYNEQFF. CDR3 nucleotides: TGTGCCAGCAGAGCCGGGGGAGCCTACAATGAGCAGTTCTTC.

The CDR3 is CASSALTPVSCTDTQYF. CDR3 DNA sequence: TGTGCCAGCAGTGCCCTAACCCCGGTGAGCTGTACAGATACGCAGTATTTT. The V gene is TRBV6-4, the J gene TRBJ2-3; D gene ambiguous. Trimming took off 4 bases at V and 3 bases at J, with 20 bases between the two ends. The V gene's germline CDR1 is MRHNA and CDR2 SNTAGT. The CDR3 runs to 17 residues.

V and J are TRBV11-3 and TRBJ2-1; D might be TRBD2 (5 bases). The CDR3 consists of 15 residues. Germline loops: CDR1 SGHNT, CDR2 YENEEA. V dropped 4 bases and J dropped 6 bases, with 16 bases sitting between them. Written as DNA, the CDR3 is TGTGCCAGCAGCTACCCACCGTGGGAGAGCAATGAGCAGTTCTTC. This sequence encodes CASSYPPWESNEQFF. The variable domain in full, with the rest retrieved from reference TRBV11-3 and TRBJ2-1, is EAGVVQSPRYKIIEKKQPVAFWCNPISGHNTLYWYLQNLGQGPELLIRYENEEAVDDSQLPKDRFSAERLKGVDSTLKIQPAELGDSAVYLCASSYPPWESNEQFFGPGTRLTVL.

This chain links TRBV30 with TRBJ2-7, with 8 bases aligning to TRBD1. This CDR3 contains 15 residues. Germline assignment: CDR1 GTSNPN and CDR2 SVGIG (reference sequence). J gave up 0 bases and V 1 base, and 5 bases lay outside the gene matches. The CDR3 DNA is TGTGCCTGGAGTGAGGGAACAGGGGGCTCCTACGAGCAGTACTTC. It yields the protein CAWSEGTGGSYEQYF.

V is TRBV5-1 and J is TRBJ2-7; 7 nucleotides match TRBD1. V shed 4 bases, J shed 2 bases, and the junction held 6 bases outside the gene matches. The CDR3 sequence is 14 residues long. The germline V gene encodes CDR1 SGHRS and CDR2 YFSETQ. CDR3 loop: CASSPGTVPYEQYF. CDR3 coding DNA: TGCGCCAGCAGCCCGGGGACAGTACCCTACGAGCAGTACTTC.

This rearrangement joins TRBV6-5 to TRBJ2-5, with 7 nucleotides matching TRBD2. Germline CDR1 is MNHEY and CDR2 is SVGAGI. The V and J ends lost 6 bases and 4 bases, in that order; junction bases with no gene match: 2. CDR3 size: 12 residues. CDR3 sequence (DNA): TGTGCCAGCAGAGGGAGGGGAGAGACCCAGTACTTC. The encoded protein is CASRGRGETQYF.

The rearrangement links TRBV19 to TRBJ1-5; D gene ambiguous. Trimming stripped 2 bases from V and 7 bases from J, with 12 bases between. The CDR3 runs to 14 residues. The germline gives CDR1 LNHDA, CDR2 SQIVND (reference sequence). The CDR3, as DNA: TGTGCCAGTAGTATATCCCAGTTCGGGCAGCCCCAGCATTTT. Translated, it gives CASSISQFGQPQHF.

V gene TRBV7-9 combines with J gene TRBJ2-1, with 9 bases matching TRBD1. The CDR3 contains 14 residues. Germline V gene sequence: CDR1 SEHNR, CDR2 FQNEAQ (reference sequence). V shed 1 base and J 7 bases; nucleotides not matched to a gene: 2. Here the CDR3 reads CASSLGQGGNEQFF. CDR3 nucleotide sequence: TGTGCCAGCAGCTTAGGACAGGGGGGGAATGAGCAGTTCTTC.

The rearrangement joins TRBV7-9 to TRBJ1-1; D not resolved. Looked up from germline, CDR1 is SEHNR and CDR2 is FQNEAQ (reference sequence). Deletions cut 1 base from V and 0 bases from J, with 9 bases between. This CDR3 has 15 amino acids. In nucleotides, the CDR3 is TGTGCCAGCAGCTTAGGGGCAGCCTTGAACACTGAAGCTTTCTTT. It encodes CASSLGAALNTEAFF.

The rearrangement joins TRBV30 to TRBJ2-7; 9 bases map to TRBD1. The trim removed 4 bases at V and 2 bases at J, leaving 3 bases unmatched. The CDR3 has 13 amino acids. Germline assignment: CDR1 GTSNPN and CDR2 SVGIG (reference sequence). CDR3 DNA sequence: TGTGCCTGGAAGGACAGGGGAACCTACGAGCAGTACTTC. This translates into CAWKDRGTYEQYF.

The rearrangement links TRBV11-2 to TRBJ2-1; 8 positions agree with TRBD2. V lost 5 bases to trimming and J lost 2 bases; unmatched junction nucleotides: 8. CDR3 length: 16 residues. Germline V gene lookup returns CDR1 SGHAT and CDR2 FQNNGV. CDR3 loop: CASSPTSVFTYNEQFF. The CDR3 bases are TGTGCCAGCAGCCCGACTAGCGTTTTTACCTACAATGAGCAGTTCTTC.

The chain joins TRBV5-1 to TRBJ2-3; a weak D match, TRBD1 (5 bases). Germline values: CDR1 SGHRS, CDR2 YFSETQ. The germline V and J ends were trimmed by 1 base and 0 bases, with 12 bases remaining between them. The length of the CDR3 is 16 residues. CDR3 amino acids: CASSLQGSTSTDTQYF. Here the CDR3 DNA reads TGCGCCAGCAGCTTGCAGGGATCGACTAGCACAGATACGCAGTATTTT.